One sample yielded the 3 T cell receptor beta chains listed below, sequenced in a study of T cells after yellow fever vaccination. TCRdb passed the 5' RACE reads through MiXCR, listing each CDR3 protein once. The sample contains about 200,000 distinct CDR3 sequences, 3% to 4% of which appear only once. The specimen comprised CD4+ T cells sorted from PBMCs, sampled 10 days after the yellow fever booster vaccination. These receptors originate from a man between 18 and 29 years old who received the YFV17D yellow fever vaccine.

The chain uses TRBV19 and TRBJ2-2, with unresolved D. The CDR3 sequence is 14 residues long. Trimming left V 9 bases short and J 3 bases short, with 14 bases between. Per germline, CDR1 LNHDA and CDR2 SQIVND (reference sequence). The CDR3 bases are TGTGCCAGCCACCTTTGGCAGGACACCGGGGAGCTGTTTTTT. Translating gives CASHLWQDTGELFF.

This clonotype was recorded many times. V and J are TRBV15 and TRBJ2-1; 7 nucleotides line up with TRBD1. The V segment lost 7 bases and the J segment 3 bases; nucleotides outside the gene matches: 9. The CDR3 is 15 residues long. In germline, CDR1 is LNHNV, CDR2 YYDKDF (reference sequence). The CDR3 nucleotides read TGTGCCACCACCCCAAATGGACAGGACTACAATGAGCAGTTCTTC. This gives the protein CATTPNGQDYNEQFF.

The CDR3 here is CSARKEGILTGELFF. The DNA of the CDR3 is TGCAGTGCTAGGAAAGAAGGGATTCTGACCGGGGAGCTGTTTTTT. The J gene is TRBJ2-2, the V gene TRBV20-1; no definite D call. Per the germline V gene, CDR1 is DFQATT and CDR2 is SNEGSKA (reference sequence). The CDR3 has 15 residues. V was cut by 3 bases and J by 5 bases, with 16 bases left in between.